A selection of T cell receptor beta chains follows, all from one sample in a study of OX40 agonist ivuxolimab in advanced cancers. Assay used: immunoSEQ multiplex PCR; TCRdb lists only in-frame clones, some missing. The sample contains 15,000 to 20,000 clones, 90% of which appear only once. This sample comprised CD4+ or CD8+ T cells sorted from blood, obtained in a trial of the OX40 agonist ivuxolimab. These receptors originate from an adult with an advanced solid tumor such as melanoma, head and neck, liver or kidney cancer. Each CDR3 is given with its conserved first and last residue. Fields, in order: V gene, D gene, clone size, J gene, CDR3 protein, CDR3 DNA. D genes are given only for firm matches. A row's size may be missing; if present it is once, few, many or a size class.

>TRBV5-4|.|.|TRBJ2-1
CASSSWVDEQFF
TGTGCCAGCAGCTCGTGGGTCGATGAGCAGTTCTTC
>TRBV27|TRBD2|.|TRBJ2-1
CASSLYPGTSGSSYNEQFF
TGTGCCAGCAGTTTATACCCCGGGACTAGCGGGAGCTCCTACAATGAGCAGTTCTTC
>TRBV20-1|.|.|TRBJ2-1
CSVEAYNEQFF
TGCAGCGTGGAAGCCTACAATGAGCAGTTCTTC
>TRBV7-2|.|once|TRBJ1-4
CASSADRPRRNNEKLFF
TGTGCCAGCAGCGCCGACAGGCCCCGGAGGAATAATGAAAAACTGTTTTTT
>TRBV19|TRBD2|.|TRBJ2-3
CASSPRTSGRAADTQYF
TGTGCCAGTAGCCCTAGGACTAGCGGGAGGGCCGCAGATACGCAGTATTTT
>TRBV5-1|.|.|TRBJ2-1
CASSYASLGNEQFF
TGCGCCAGCAGCTACGCTAGCTTGGGCAATGAGCAGTTCTTC
>TRBV13|.|.|TRBJ2-7
CASSLGPPPAGPSYEQYF
TGTGCCAGCAGCTTAGGCCCCCCCCCGGCAGGTCCCTCCTACGAGCAGTACTTC
>TRBV13|TRBD2|.|TRBJ2-3
CASSLAGGIDTQYF
TGTGCCAGCAGCTTAGCGGGAGGGATAGATACGCAGTATTTT
>TRBV7-2|.|.|TRBJ2-2
CASSLDAVNTGELFF
TGTGCCAGCAGCTTAGATGCGGTGAACACCGGGGAGCTGTTTTTT
>TRBV27|TRBD2|.|TRBJ2-1
CASSLVGVAGGSYNEQFF
TGTGCCAGCAGTTTAGTCGGTGTTGCGGGAGGTTCCTACAATGAGCAGTTCTTC
>TRBV7-2|.|.|TRBJ2-7
CASSQDYLNEQYF
TGCGCCAGCAGCCAAGATTATCTCAATGAGCAGTACTTC
>TRBV14|TRBD2|.|TRBJ2-5
CASSPGLVRGETQYF
TGTGCCAGCAGTCCGGGACTAGTACGAGGAGAGACCCAGTACTTC
>TRBV28|TRBD1|.|TRBJ1-6
CASRRGQGASYNSPLHF
TGTGCCAGCAGGCGAGGACAGGGGGCTTCCTATAATTCACCCCTCCACTTT
>TRBV14|.|.|TRBJ1-1
CASSQGGEAFF
TGTGCCAGCAGCCAAGGAGGTGAAGCTTTCTTT
>TRBV7-6|.|.|TRBJ1-2
CASSSTPDSPNYGYTF
TGTGCCAGCAGCTCTACCCCGGACAGTCCTAACTATGGCTACACCTTC
>TRBV10-2|TRBD2|.|TRBJ2-1
CASVVSGSRYNEQFF
TGCGCCAGTGTGGTAAGCGGGAGTAGGTACAATGAGCAGTTCTTC
>TRBV2|.|once|TRBJ2-1
CASSEKFGRVNEQFF
TGTGCCAGCAGTGAAAAATTCGGCAGGGTGAATGAGCAGTTCTTC
>TRBV28|.|.|TRBJ1-5
CASMQHRNDQPQHF
TGTGCCAGCATGCAACACAGGAACGATCAGCCCCAGCATTTT
>TRBV11-2|.|.|TRBJ2-5
CASSQGEGLQETQYF
TGTGCCAGCAGCCAGGGGGAGGGGCTCCAAGAGACCCAGTACTTC
>TRBV30|.|once|TRBJ2-3
CASHPGTDTQYF
TGTGCCTCACATCCGGGGACAGATACGCAGTATTTT
>TRBV2|.|.|TRBJ2-6
CASRAGTSGANVLTF
TGTGCCAGCAGAGCCGGGACCTCTGGGGCCAACGTCCTGACTTTC
>TRBV7-6|.|.|TRBJ2-1
CASSLAPASVDNEQFF
TGTGCCAGCAGCTTAGCGCCCGCTAGCGTCGACAATGAGCAGTTCTTC
>TRBV2|TRBD2|.|TRBJ2-1
CASSPGSGRPYNEQFF
TGTGCCAGCAGTCCAGGTAGCGGGAGGCCCTACAATGAGCAGTTCTTC
>TRBV11-3|TRBD1|.|TRBJ2-7
CASSTDRYYEQYF
TGTGCCAGCAGCACGGACAGGTACTACGAGCAGTACTTC
>TRBV6-6|.|.|TRBJ1-2
CASSPGTTAAYTF
TGTGCCAGCAGCCCCGGGACAACGGCGGCCTACACCTTC
>TRBV10-2|TRBD2|.|TRBJ2-3
CASSDSSGSGTDTQYF
TGCGCCAGCAGTGACTCTAGCGGGAGTGGGACAGATACGCAGTATTTT